This note documents a single T cell receptor (beta chain) sequence. V shed 7 bases, J shed 6 bases, and the junction held 11 bases outside the gene matches. The germline gives CDR1 MNHEY, CDR2 SMNVEV (reference sequence). The CDR3 consists of 14 residues. The record originates from a study of blood T cell repertoires in COVID-19. At the level of the study: Samples of COVID-19 (acute and convalescent) were obtained from the United States, Italy and Spain. In each case, the material was cDNA or gDNA derived from T cells, B-cell-depleted T cells, or PBMCs.

In the original workflow: Reference gene primer amplification in the assay estimated nucleated cell counts. TCRdb's copy holds only in-frame clones and misses some; the assay was immunoSEQ multiplex PCR. Clone size and the V and J calls come from that table; the DNA yielded D and trimming. The sample shows over 150,000 clones, about four fifths of them seen only once. This receptor was identified in an elderly woman with acute or convalescent COVID-19. The chain joins TRBV27 to TRBJ2-7, with TRBD2 identical over 8 bases. Sequencing was done on a sample of peripheral blood. CDR3 sequence (DNA): TGTGCCAGCACCCAGGGTCGGGGGGGATCCGAGCAGTACTTC. It encodes CASTQGRGGSEQYF.